Each of the 14 T cell receptor beta chains below was sequenced from the same sample in a study of vaccination and CD4 T cells after COVID-19. The antigens these receptors bind are not known. Sequenced with the Oncomine TCR Beta short-read assay was DNA taken from cultured CD4+ T cells. TCRdb reanalysed the PCR reads using MiXCR and keeps one entry per CDR3 protein. The data show approximately 15,000 distinct CDR3 sequences, around 40% seen once. The treatment here: roughly 10-day PBMC culture with coronavirus spike peptide pools or control peptides (ViraFEST assay). This specimen was CD4+ T cells from blood, cultured in vitro, taken after SARS-CoV-2 vaccination. These receptors came from a human donor who had recovered from COVID-19.

V and J are TRBV20-1 and TRBJ2-7; 8 positions match TRBD1. This CDR3 has 14 amino acids. Germline V gene sequence: CDR1 DFQATT, CDR2 SNEGSKA (reference sequence). After removal of 6 bases from V and 3 bases from J, the junction contained 10 bases not matched to a gene. The CDR3 loop is CSAEDRDPNYEQYF. CDR3 coding DNA: TGCAGTGCAGAGGACAGGGATCCAAACTACGAGCAGTACTTC.

The sample holds one count of this clonotype. The CDR3 here is CASSIDKTYEQYF. In DNA, the CDR3 is TGTGCCAGTAGTATCGACAAAACCTACGAGCAGTACTTC. The chain combines TRBV19 with TRBJ2-7; D call uncertain. V was clipped by 3 bases and J by 2 bases, with 8 bases between them. The length of the CDR3 is 13 residues. CDR1 LNHDA and CDR2 SQIVND come from the germline V gene (reference sequence).

This chain connects TRBV4-2 to TRBJ2-6, with D uncertain. Germline-derived CDR1 and CDR2 are LGHNA and YNFKEQ. The V end was cut by 0 bases, the J end by 4 bases, with 16 bases between. The CDR3 runs 18 residues. This chain's CDR3 is CASSQEAAQASGANVLTF. The CDR3 nucleotides are TGTGCCAGCAGCCAAGAGGCGGCCCAAGCGTCCGGGGCCAACGTCCTGACTTTC.

This clonotype was detected a few times. V usage is TRBV28 and J usage is TRBJ1-5, with TRBD1 as a possible D gene (5 bases). Germline V lookup: CDR1 MDHEN, CDR2 SYDVKM. The CDR3 sequence is 14 residues long. V lost 5 bases, J lost 6 bases, and 14 bases lay in between. The CDR3 bases are TGTGCCAGCAGTCTGGGGCTTGGTCGTCAGCCCCAGCATTTT. It yields the protein CASSLGLGRQPQHF.

This chain uses TRBV20-1 with TRBJ2-1; 13 bases fit TRBD2. The junction had 5 bases not matched to a gene; V was cut back by 4 bases and J by 8 bases. The germline gives CDR1 DFQATT, CDR2 SNEGSKA (reference sequence). The length of the CDR3 is 14 residues. The CDR3 region is CSAKGLAGVDEQFF. The CDR3 DNA reads TGCAGTGCTAAAGGACTAGCGGGAGTAGATGAGCAGTTCTTC.

In regard to this clonotype: A junction boundary mismatches the germline segment, possibly from a read error. This chain uses TRBV10-3 with TRBJ2-3, with 9 bases aligning to TRBD1. The CDR3 is 14 residues long. Germline CDR1 reads ENHRY; CDR2 reads SYGVKD. CDR3 nucleotide sequence: TGTGCCACCAGTTGGGACAGGGACGCAGATACGCAGTATTTT. Residues: CATSWDRDADTQYF.

This clonotype was observed a few times. The V gene is TRBV5-1, the J gene TRBJ2-7, with D perhaps matching TRBD2 (6 bases). Germline CDR1 SGHRS, CDR2 YFSETQ. V lost 0 bases to trimming and J lost 3 bases, with 16 bases between them. The CDR3 spans 16 residues. CDR3 sequence reads: CASSLDSREGLYEQYF. DNA of the CDR3: TGCGCCAGCAGCTTGGACTCGCGGGAAGGACTCTACGAGCAGTACTTC.

The V and J genes are TRBV24-1 and TRBJ1-5; 7 bases are a match to TRBD1. With 3 bases clipped from V and 3 bases from J, the junction kept 7 bases outside the gene matches. The CDR3 contains 16 residues. Germline CDR1 KGHDR, CDR2 SFDVKD. The CDR3 loop reads CATSDHRQGDNQPQHF. The CDR3 DNA is TGTGCCACCAGTGATCACAGACAGGGTGACAATCAGCCCCAGCATTTT.

A single count supports this clonotype. The rearrangement uses TRBV5-5 and TRBJ1-1, with TRBD1 as a possible D gene (6 bases). Germline assignment: CDR1 SGHKS and CDR2 YYEKEE (reference sequence). Trimming stripped 0 bases from V and 5 bases from J, with 11 bases between. This CDR3 has 14 amino acids. Here the CDR3 reads CASSLVGGGTEAFF. The CDR3 DNA reads TGTGCCAGCAGCTTGGTAGGGGGTGGAACTGAAGCTTTCTTT.

There are a few counts of this clonotype. The CDR3 loop reads CASSQGGTGELFF. The CDR3 region has the DNA TGTGCCAGCAGCCAGGGGGGCACCGGGGAGCTGTTTTTT. This rearrangement joins TRBV7-2 to TRBJ2-2, with a possible D match to TRBD1 (7 bases). CDR3 size: 13 residues. Trimming stripped 5 bases from V and 4 bases from J, with 8 bases between. The germline CDR1 and CDR2 sequences are SGHTA and FQGNSA.

This clonotype was recorded a few times. The chain has TRBV29-1 and TRBJ2-7, with 11 positions matching TRBD1. The junction had 5 bases not matched to a gene; V was cut back by 2 bases and J by 5 bases. In germline, CDR1 is SQVTM, CDR2 ANQGSEA. CDR3 length: 14 residues. CDR3 nucleotide sequence: TGCAGCGTTGAATCCGGACAGGGGGCCCACGAGCAGTACTTC. Translating gives CSVESGQGAHEQYF.

This clonotype was observed once. The V gene is TRBV28, the J gene TRBJ1-4, with a possible D match to TRBD1 (6 bases). Germline values: CDR1 MDHEN, CDR2 SYDVKM. CDR3 length: 12 amino acids. V shed 4 bases and J shed 7 bases, with 7 bases lying between them. The CDR3 DNA follows: TGTGCCAGCAGTTCAGGGGTTGAAAAACTGTTTTTT. Translating gives CASSSGVEKLFF.

The V gene is TRBV2, the J gene TRBJ2-7; D is undetermined. V lost 5 bases and J 7 bases, leaving 9 bases between the germline ends. Germline CDR1 SNHLY, CDR2 FYNNEI. The CDR3 consists of 11 residues. The CDR3 reads CASSPQDEQYF. The CDR3 DNA sequence: TGTGCCAGCAGTCCCCAAGATGAGCAGTACTTC. Variable domain in full (rest from reference TRBV2 and TRBJ2-7): EPEVTQTPSHQVTQMGQEVILRCVPISNHLYFYWYRQILGQKVEFLVSFYNNEISEKSEIFDDQFSVERPDGSNFTLKIRSTKLEDSAMYFCASSPQDEQYFGPGTRLTVT.

There are a few counts of this clonotype. The CDR3 region has the DNA TGTGCCACCAGCCGCGGAGGACAGGGTCGGACTGAAGCTTTCTTT. As protein: CATSRGGQGRTEAFF. The chain is built from TRBV15 and TRBJ1-1, with 8 bases that match TRBD1. V shed 5 bases, J shed 5 bases, and the junction held 10 bases outside the gene matches. Germline CDR1 and CDR2: LNHNV and YYDKDF (reference sequence). CDR3 length equals 15 residues.